This is a list of T cell receptor beta chains from one sample in a study of regulatory T cells in long-lasting Graves disease. In TCRdb, the multiplex PCR reads were re-called with MiXCR into one record per CDR3 protein. In the table there are 400,000 to 500,000 distinct CDR3 sequences, over 15% of which are singletons. In addition, the sample was reused for a study of T cells in Graves' hyperthyroidism and ophthalmopathy.

Here the sequenced sample was peripheral blood mononuclear cells (PBMCs), taken at new diagnosis, from a patient treated with antithyroid drugs. The receptor source for this set is a woman aged 18 to 35 with Graves disease. CDR3s include the opening cysteine and the closing phenylalanine or tryptophan. D genes are given only for firm matches. Clone size is not always given. Where it is, it says once, few, many or a class for expanded clones.

.	TRBD1	TRBJ2-3	TRBV6-5	TGTGCCAGCAGTTTTACTGCTCACAAGCCGGGACAGGGTTTCGGGTTT	CASSFTAHKPGQGFGF
few	.	TRBJ1-2	TRBV3-1	TGTGCCAGCAGCCAAACACAGGGAGCTAACTATGGCTACACCTTC	CASSQTQGANYGYTF
many	TRBD1	TRBJ2-2	TRBV5-6	TGTGCCAGCAGCTCAGGACAGGGGCGCTCGACAACCGGGGAGCTGTTTTTT	CASSSGQGRSTTGELFF
.	.	TRBJ2-7	TRBV29-1	TGCGGCGTTGCGACTAGTCGGGGCTACGAGCAGTACTTC	CGVATSRGYEQYF
.	TRBD2	TRBJ2-7	TRBV19	TGTGCCAGTAGCATAGCGGGAGGACTTCCCTACGAGCAGTACTTC	CASSIAGGLPYEQYF
few	TRBD2	TRBJ2-3	TRBV5-1	TGCGCCAGCAGCGTACACTTAGCGGGAGGCAACACAGATACGCAGTATTTT	CASSVHLAGGNTDTQYF
few	.	TRBJ1-5	TRBV20-1	TGCAGTGCCGTGACTAGGCGGAGCAATCAGCCCCAGCATTTT	CSAVTRRSNQPQHF
.	.	TRBJ1-5	TRBV28	TGTGCCAGCAGTTTTGGAGCCGGGCAGGGCTTAAATCAGCCCCAGCATTTT	CASSFGAGQGLNQPQHF
.	TRBD2	TRBJ2-1	TRBV5-1	TGCGCCAGCAGCTTGGGGGCGGGAGTCGATGAGCAGTTCTTC	CASSLGAGVDEQFF
many	.	TRBJ2-7	TRBV12-3/TRBV12-4	TGTGCCAGCAGTTTCGGGTGGGGGTGGGAGCAGTACTTC	CASSFGWGWEQYF
many	TRBD1	TRBJ1-2	TRBV6-1	TGTGCCAGCAGCCCTACAGGGGGCGCAGATGGCTACACCTTC	CASSPTGGADGYTF
many	.	TRBJ1-2	TRBV7-8	TGTGCCAGCAGCCTAACCGACAGGAACTATGGCTACACCTTC	CASSLTDRNYGYTF
few	TRBD1	TRBJ1-2	TRBV5-1	TGCGCCAGCAGCTTGGGGGGCGACAGGGGCTATGGCTACACCTTC	CASSLGGDRGYGYTF
many	TRBD2	TRBJ2-7	TRBV6-2/TRBV6-3	TGTGCCAGCAGCTCAAAGGGACTAGCGGGGGAGCAGTACTTC	CASSSKGLAGEQYF
.	.	TRBJ2-3	TRBV5-8	TGTGCCATTAGGGGCCCAGATACGCAGTATTTT	CAIRGPDTQYF
.	TRBD2	TRBJ2-7	TRBV4-3	TGCGCCAGCAGCTCTGGGACTAGCGGGTACGAGCAGTGCTTC	CASSSGTSGYEQCF
.	TRBD2	TRBJ2-1	TRBV4-1	TGCGCCAGCAGCCCTTTAGCGGGAGGATTAAACAATGAGCAGTTCTTC	CASSPLAGGLNNEQFF
many	TRBD2	TRBJ2-3	TRBV6-1	TGTGCCAGCAGTGCGGTAGCGGGGTCCACAGATACGCAGTATTTT	CASSAVAGSTDTQYF
few	TRBD2	TRBJ2-2	TRBV7-3	TGTGCCAGCAGCCCCTACAGGGGACTAGCGGGAGGGATACGCACCGGGGAGCTGTTTTTT	CASSPYRGLAGGIRTGELFF
few	TRBD1	TRBJ2-3	TRBV15	TGTGCCACCAGCATTCGACAGGGGGCCGTAACAGATACGCAGTATTTT	CATSIRQGAVTDTQYF
few	TRBD1	TRBJ1-6	TRBV25-1	TGTGCCAGCAGTGCGGACAGGGATAATTCACCCCTCCACTTT	CASSADRDNSPLHF
few	.	TRBJ1-4	TRBV14	TGTGCCAGCAGCCAAGTGAGGGAAAAACTGTTTTTT	CASSQVREKLFF
many	.	TRBJ2-2	TRBV24-1	TGTGCCACCAGTGTGTCCCTCGCGAACACCGGGGAGCTGTTTTTT	CATSVSLANTGELFF
few	TRBD1	TRBJ2-3	TRBV6-9	TGTGCCAGCAGTTACTTTAAGGGCCCGGGACAGACGCAGTATTTT	CASSYFKGPGQTQYF
.	.	TRBJ2-4	TRBV25-1	TGTGCCAGCATGTCGCGGCCCCAGGTTTTAGCCAAAAACATTCAGTACTTC	CASMSRPQVLAKNIQYF
.	TRBD2	TRBJ2-1	TRBV11-2	TGTGCCAGCAGCCCACGGGCAAAGACTAGCGGGGCTTACAATGAGCAGTTCTTC	CASSPRAKTSGAYNEQFF
many	.	TRBJ1-2	TRBV28	TGTGCCAGCAGTTCGGGACTTAATAACTATGGCTACACCTTC	CASSSGLNNYGYTF
many	TRBD2	TRBJ2-1	TRBV2	TGTGCCACCAAACTAGCGTCTGAGCAGTTCTTC	CATKLASEQFF
many	TRBD1	TRBJ2-7	TRBV27	TGTGCCAGCAGTTTCTCCCCAGGGGGCGTGGGGTACGAGCAGTACTTC	CASSFSPGGVGYEQYF
.	.	TRBJ2-2	TRBV28	TGTGCCAGCAGGGAGGACCCTACTGGCACCGGGGAGCTGTTTTTT	CASREDPTGTGELFF
many	.	TRBJ2-7	TRBV7-6	TGTGCCAGCAGCCGAAGTGCGGAGGGCCAGGACTACGAGCAGTACTTC	CASSRSAEGQDYEQYF
few	TRBD2	TRBJ2-3	TRBV20-1	TGCGGAAAATTACTAGCGGGAGGCGGAGATACGCAGTATTTT	CGKLLAGGGDTQYF
.	TRBD1	TRBJ2-7	TRBV19	TGTGCCAGTAGTACTCGGACAGGGCAGTACGAGCAGTACTTC	CASSTRTGQYEQYF
many	TRBD1	TRBJ2-1	TRBV2	TGTGCCAGCAGTGAAGGACAGGGGGCTTTCAATGAGCAGTTCTTC	CASSEGQGAFNEQFF
few	TRBD1	TRBJ1-3	TRBV4-1	TGCGCCAGCAGCCAAGAAGTGCGGACAGGGCGGTCAACCATATATTTT	CASSQEVRTGRSTIYF
many	.	TRBJ1-2	TRBV12-3/TRBV12-4	TGTGCCAGCAGGGAAACAGAGTATGGCTACACCTTC	CASRETEYGYTF
many	.	TRBJ1-1	TRBV7-2	TGTGCCAGCAGCCCTCGGCGGCAGATGAACACTGAAGCTTTCTTT	CASSPRRQMNTEAFF
many	TRBD1	TRBJ1-1	TRBV7-2	TGTGCCAGCAGGACCACAGGGGGCGCCGGAGGCACTGAAGCTTTCTTT	CASRTTGGAGGTEAFF
many	.	TRBJ1-1	TRBV5-1	TGCGCCAGCAGCTTGCGGGTGGGCATGAACACTGAAGCTTTCTTT	CASSLRVGMNTEAFF
few	TRBD1	TRBJ2-5	TRBV6-2/TRBV6-3	TGTGCCAGCAGTTATGGGACAGGGGGCGGCGGAGAGACCCAGTACTTC	CASSYGTGGGGETQYF
once	.	TRBJ2-1	TRBV6-1	TGTGCCAGCAATCGCGCGGGTCGGGCCGGCAATGAGCAGTTCTTC	CASNRAGRAGNEQFF
many	.	TRBJ2-1	TRBV20-1	TGCAGTGCTGGACGGGGTTTATCGCCTTACAATGAGCAGTTCTTC	CSAGRGLSPYNEQFF
few	.	TRBJ2-1	TRBV5-1	TGCGCCAGCAGCTTGGGATTATTGGCGAATGAGCAGTTCTTC	CASSLGLLANEQFF
many	.	TRBJ2-7	TRBV7-2	TGTGCCAGCGGGAGGTTACATAGCTACGAGCAGTACTTC	CASGRLHSYEQYF
many	.	TRBJ2-7	TRBV7-8	TGTGCCAGCAGCTTCCAGGGGGGCGGGTCCTACGAGCAGTACTTC	CASSFQGGGSYEQYF
many	.	TRBJ2-1	TRBV7-2	TGTGCCAGCAGCTTAGAAGCCCCGACGACAAGGGATGAGCAGTTCTTC	CASSLEAPTTRDEQFF
few	TRBD1	TRBJ1-4	TRBV6-1	TGTGCCAGCATTAAGACAGGGAACACAAATGAAAAACTGTTTTTT	CASIKTGNTNEKLFF
many	.	TRBJ1-1	TRBV11-2	TGTGCCAGCAGCTTCGCGGACAGAGGGACTGAAGCTTTCTTT	CASSFADRGTEAFF
many	.	TRBJ1-6	TRBV27	TGTGCCAGCAGTTTTGCGGACCTCGGGAGTTCACCCCTCCACTTT	CASSFADLGSSPLHF
few	.	TRBJ1-5	TRBV18	TGTGCCAGCTCACCGTCCCAGGGGAGTCAGCCCCAGCATTTT	CASSPSQGSQPQHF
.	.	TRBJ2-3	TRBV5-4	TGTGCCAGCAGCTTCATCGTGGGAGTGGTGGGCACAGATACGCAGTATTTT	CASSFIVGVVGTDTQYF
.	.	TRBJ2-7	TRBV15	TGTGCCACCAGCAGAGACTACTTGGCACAGCCTACCTACGAGCAGTACTTC	CATSRDYLAQPTYEQYF
many	.	TRBJ2-5	TRBV2	TGTGCCAGCAGGTTTCGGGGGGCGGCGGGTGGAGCCGAGACCCAGTACTTC	CASRFRGAAGGAETQYF
.	.	TRBJ2-3	TRBV20-1	TGCAGTGCCTGGGGGTCGGCCACAGATACGCAGTATTTT	CSAWGSATDTQYF